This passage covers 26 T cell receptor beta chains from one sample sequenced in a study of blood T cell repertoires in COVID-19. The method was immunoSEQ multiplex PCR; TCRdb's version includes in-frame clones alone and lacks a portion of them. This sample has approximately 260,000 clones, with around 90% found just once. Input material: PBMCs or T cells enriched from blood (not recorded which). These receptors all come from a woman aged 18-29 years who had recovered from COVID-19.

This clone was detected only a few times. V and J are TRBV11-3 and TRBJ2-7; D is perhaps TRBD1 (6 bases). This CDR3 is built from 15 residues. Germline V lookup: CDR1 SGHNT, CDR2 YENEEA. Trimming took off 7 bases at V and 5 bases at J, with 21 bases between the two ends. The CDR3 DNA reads TGTGCCAGCACTAAAAGAACAGGGATAGCGAACGAGCAGTACTTC. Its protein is CASTKRTGIANEQYF.

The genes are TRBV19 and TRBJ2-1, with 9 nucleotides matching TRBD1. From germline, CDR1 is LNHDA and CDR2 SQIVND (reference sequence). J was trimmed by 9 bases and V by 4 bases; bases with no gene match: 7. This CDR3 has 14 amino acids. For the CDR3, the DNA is TGTGCCAGTAGTACGAACAGGGGGCGCAGTGAGCAGTTCTTC. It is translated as CASSTNRGRSEQFF.

CDR3 loop: CASSLEASWRNRAEETQYF. In DNA form, the CDR3 reads TGTGCCAGCAGCTTAGAGGCTTCGTGGCGGAACCGCGCAGAAGAGACCCAGTACTTC. This sequence joins TRBV7-6 and TRBJ2-5; D ambiguous. V lost 1 base and J 3 bases, leaving 24 bases between the germline ends. Germline-derived CDR1 and CDR2 are SGHVS and FNYEAQ. The CDR3 sequence is 19 residues long.

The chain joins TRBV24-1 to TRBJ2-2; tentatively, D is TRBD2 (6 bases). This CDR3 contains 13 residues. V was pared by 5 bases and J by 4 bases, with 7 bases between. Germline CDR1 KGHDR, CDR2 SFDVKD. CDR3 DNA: TGTGCCACCAGTGTGGGGGGCACCGGGGAGCTGTTTTTT. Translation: CATSVGGTGELFF.

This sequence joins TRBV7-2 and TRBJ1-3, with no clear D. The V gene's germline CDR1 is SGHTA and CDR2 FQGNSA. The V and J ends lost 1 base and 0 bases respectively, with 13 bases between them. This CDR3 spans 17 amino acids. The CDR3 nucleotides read TGTGCCAGCAGCTTAGTTGAGTCCCGCCTCTCTGGAAACACCATATATTTT. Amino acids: CASSLVESRLSGNTIYF.

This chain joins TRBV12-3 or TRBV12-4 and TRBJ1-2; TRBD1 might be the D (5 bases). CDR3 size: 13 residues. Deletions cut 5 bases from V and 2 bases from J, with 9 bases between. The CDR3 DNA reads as TGTGCCAGCAGTCCCAGGACAAACTATGGCTACACCTTC. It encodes CASSPRTNYGYTF.

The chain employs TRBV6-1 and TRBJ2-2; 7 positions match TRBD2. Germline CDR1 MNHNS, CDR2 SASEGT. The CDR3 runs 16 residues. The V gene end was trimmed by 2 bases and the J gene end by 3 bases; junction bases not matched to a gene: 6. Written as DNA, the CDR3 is TGTGCCAGCAGTGAACTAGCGGCACTAGACACCGGGGAGCTGTTTTTT. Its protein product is CASSELAALDTGELFF.

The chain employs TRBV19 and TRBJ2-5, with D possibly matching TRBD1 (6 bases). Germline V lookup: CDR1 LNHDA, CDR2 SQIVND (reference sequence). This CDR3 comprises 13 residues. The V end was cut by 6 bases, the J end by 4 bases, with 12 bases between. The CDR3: CASRGRGGETQYF. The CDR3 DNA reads TGTGCCAGTAGGGGCAGGGGTGGAGAGACCCAGTACTTC.

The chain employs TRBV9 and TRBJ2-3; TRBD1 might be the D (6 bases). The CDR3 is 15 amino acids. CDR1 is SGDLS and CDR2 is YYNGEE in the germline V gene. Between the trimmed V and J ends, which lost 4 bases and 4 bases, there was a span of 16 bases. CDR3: CASSISGHWADTQYF. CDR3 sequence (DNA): TGTGCCAGCAGCATATCGGGACACTGGGCAGATACGCAGTATTTT.

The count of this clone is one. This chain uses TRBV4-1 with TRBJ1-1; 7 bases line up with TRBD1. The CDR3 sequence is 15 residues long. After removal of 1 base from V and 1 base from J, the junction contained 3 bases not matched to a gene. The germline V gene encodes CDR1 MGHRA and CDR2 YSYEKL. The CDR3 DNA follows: TGCGCCAGCAGCCAAGTGGGACAGACGAACACTGAAGCTTTCTTT. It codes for CASSQVGQTNTEAFF.

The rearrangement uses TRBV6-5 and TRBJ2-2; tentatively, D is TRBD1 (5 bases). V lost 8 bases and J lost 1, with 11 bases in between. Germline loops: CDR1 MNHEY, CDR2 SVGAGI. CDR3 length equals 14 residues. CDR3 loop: CASFKGLNTGELFF. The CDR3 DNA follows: TGTGCCAGCTTTAAGGGGTTGAACACCGGGGAGCTGTTTTTT.

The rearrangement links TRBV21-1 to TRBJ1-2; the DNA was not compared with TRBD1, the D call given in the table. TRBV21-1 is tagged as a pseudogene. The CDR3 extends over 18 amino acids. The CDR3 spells CASSKVRTRSRPNYGYTF. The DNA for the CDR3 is TGTGCCAGCAGCAAAGTGAGGACAAGGAGCCGTCCTAACTATGGCTACACCTTC.

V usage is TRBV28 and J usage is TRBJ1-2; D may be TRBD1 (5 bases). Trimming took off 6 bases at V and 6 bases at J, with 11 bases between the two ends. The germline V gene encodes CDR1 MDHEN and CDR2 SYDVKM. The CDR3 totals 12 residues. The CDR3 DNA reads TGTGCCAGCAGAGGGGCCCGCCATGGCTACACCTTC. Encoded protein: CASRGARHGYTF.

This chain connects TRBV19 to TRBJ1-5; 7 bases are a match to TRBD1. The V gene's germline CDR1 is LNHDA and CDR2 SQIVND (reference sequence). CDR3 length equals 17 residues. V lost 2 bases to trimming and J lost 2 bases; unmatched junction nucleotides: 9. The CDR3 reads CASSISLRQGGNQPQHF. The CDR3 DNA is TGTGCCAGTAGTATATCCCTGAGACAGGGCGGCAATCAGCCCCAGCATTTT.

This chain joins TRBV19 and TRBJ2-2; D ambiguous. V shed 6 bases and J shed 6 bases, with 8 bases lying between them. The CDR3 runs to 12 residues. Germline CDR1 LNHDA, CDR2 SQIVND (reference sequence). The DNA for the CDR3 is TGTGCCAGTAGGATCGGAGCCGGGGAGCTGTTTTTT. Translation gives CASRIGAGELFF.

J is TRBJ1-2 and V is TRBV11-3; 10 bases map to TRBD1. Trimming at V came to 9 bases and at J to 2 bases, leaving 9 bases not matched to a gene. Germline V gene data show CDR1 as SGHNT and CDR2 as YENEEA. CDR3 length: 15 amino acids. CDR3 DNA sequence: TGTGCCAGAGCCCTCGACAGGGGGCTCAACTATGGCTACACCTTC. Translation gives CARALDRGLNYGYTF. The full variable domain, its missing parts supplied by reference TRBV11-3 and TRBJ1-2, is EAGVVQSPRYKIIEKKQPVAFWCNPISGHNTLYWYLQNLGQGPELLIRYENEEAVDDSQLPKDRFSAERLKGVDSTLKIQPAELGDSAVYLCARALDRGLNYGYTFGSGTRLTVV.

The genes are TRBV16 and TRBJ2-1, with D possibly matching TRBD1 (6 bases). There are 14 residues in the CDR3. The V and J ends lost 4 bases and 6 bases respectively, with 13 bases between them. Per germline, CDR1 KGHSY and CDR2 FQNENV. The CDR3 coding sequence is TGTGCCAGCAGCCGAGGAACAGGGTCCAATGAGCAGTTCTTC. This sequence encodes CASSRGTGSNEQFF.

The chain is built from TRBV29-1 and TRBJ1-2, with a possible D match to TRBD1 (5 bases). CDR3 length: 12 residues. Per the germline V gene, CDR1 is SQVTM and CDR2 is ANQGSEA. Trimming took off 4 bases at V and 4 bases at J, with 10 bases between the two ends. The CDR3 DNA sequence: TGCAGCGTTGGCCAGGGTAGCTATGGCTACACCTTC. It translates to CSVGQGSYGYTF. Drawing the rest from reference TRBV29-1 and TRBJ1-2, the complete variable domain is SAVISQKPSRDICQRGTSLTIQCQVDSQVTMMFWYRQQPGQSLTLIATANQGSEATYESGFVIDKFPISRPNLTFSTLTVSNMSPEDSSIYLCSVGQGSYGYTFGSGTRLTVV.

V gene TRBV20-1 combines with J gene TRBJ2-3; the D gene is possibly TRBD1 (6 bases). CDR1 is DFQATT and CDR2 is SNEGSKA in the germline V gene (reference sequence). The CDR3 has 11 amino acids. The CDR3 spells CRGAESDTQYF. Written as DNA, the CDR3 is TGCAGGGGGGCCGAGTCAGATACGCAGTATTTT.

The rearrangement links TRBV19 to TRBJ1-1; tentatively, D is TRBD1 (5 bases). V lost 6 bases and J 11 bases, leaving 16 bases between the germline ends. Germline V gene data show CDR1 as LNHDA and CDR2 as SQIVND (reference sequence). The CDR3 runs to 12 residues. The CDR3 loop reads CASSLQGLGAFF. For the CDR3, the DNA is TGTGCCAGTAGCCTCCAGGGATTAGGGGCTTTCTTT.

CDR3 bases: TGTGCCAGCAGTTTCGGGGGGCGCGGAACTGAAGCTTTCTTT. Translation gives CASSFGGRGTEAFF. The gene calls are TRBV27 and TRBJ1-1; a possible D gene is TRBD1 (6 bases). Trimming left V 3 bases short and J 5 bases short, with 13 bases between. Germline V gene sequence: CDR1 MNHEY, CDR2 SMNVEV (reference sequence). The length of the CDR3 is 14 residues.

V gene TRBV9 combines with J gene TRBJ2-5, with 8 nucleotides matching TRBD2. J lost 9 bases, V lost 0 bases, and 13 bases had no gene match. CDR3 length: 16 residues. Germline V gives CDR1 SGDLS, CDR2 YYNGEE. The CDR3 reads CASSVDLAGGVRAQYF. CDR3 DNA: TGTGCCAGCAGCGTAGATCTTGCGGGAGGCGTTCGGGCCCAGTACTTC. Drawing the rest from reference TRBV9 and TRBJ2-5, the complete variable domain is DSGVTQTPKHLITATGQRVTLRCSPRSGDLSVYWYQQSLDQGLQFLIQYYNGEERAKGNILERFSAQQFPDLHSELNLSSLELGDSALYFCASSVDLAGGVRAQYFGPGTRLLVL.

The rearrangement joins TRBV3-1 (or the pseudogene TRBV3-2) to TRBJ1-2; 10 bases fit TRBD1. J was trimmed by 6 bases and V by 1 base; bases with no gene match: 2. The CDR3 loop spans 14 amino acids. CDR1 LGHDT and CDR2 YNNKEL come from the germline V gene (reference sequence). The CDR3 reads CASSQGQGANGYTF. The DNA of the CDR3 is TGTGCCAGCAGCCAAGGACAGGGGGCGAATGGCTACACCTTC.

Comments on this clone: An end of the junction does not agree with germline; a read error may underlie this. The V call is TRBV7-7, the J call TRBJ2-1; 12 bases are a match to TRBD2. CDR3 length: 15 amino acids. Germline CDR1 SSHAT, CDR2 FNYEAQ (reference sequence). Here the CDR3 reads CASSSSGGGYNEQFF. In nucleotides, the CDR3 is TGTGCTAGCAGTTCTAGCGGGGGGGGCTACAATGAGCAGTTCTTC.

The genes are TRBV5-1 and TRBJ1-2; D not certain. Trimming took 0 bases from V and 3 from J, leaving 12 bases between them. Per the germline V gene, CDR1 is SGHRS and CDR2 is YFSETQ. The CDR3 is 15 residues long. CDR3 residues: CASSLGRSIDYGYTF. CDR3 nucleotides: TGCGCCAGCAGCTTGGGCCGGAGTATAGACTATGGCTACACCTTC.

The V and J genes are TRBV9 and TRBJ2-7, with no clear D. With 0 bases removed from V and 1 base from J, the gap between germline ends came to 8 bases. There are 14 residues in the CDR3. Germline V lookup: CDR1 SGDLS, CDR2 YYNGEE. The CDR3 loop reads CASSVDQWSYEQYF. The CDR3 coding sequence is TGTGCCAGCAGCGTAGATCAGTGGTCCTACGAGCAGTACTTC.